A single sample is the source of the 25 T cell receptor beta chains below, sequenced in a study of shared clonotypes between healthy human individuals. TCRdb's copy holds only in-frame clones and misses some; the assay was immunoSEQ multiplex PCR. The repertoire holds 2 million to 2.5 million clones, with under 95% as singletons. Naive CD8 cells lacked CD45RO and underwent positive selection for CCR7, leaving out terminally differentiated effector memory CD45RA+ cells. What was sequenced was naive CD8+ T cells from PBMCs. Every receptor here comes from a man aged 18 to 29 in good health. Some clones in this sample may be carry-over from other donors' samples.

The chain joins TRBV9 to TRBJ2-2; no clear D gene. There are 17 residues in the CDR3. CDR1 is SGDLS and CDR2 is YYNGEE in the germline V gene. Trimming stripped 3 bases from V and 0 bases from J, with 15 bases between. CDR3 protein: CASSAPVWSANTGELFF. The CDR3 nucleotides read TGTGCCAGCAGCGCCCCCGTTTGGAGCGCGAACACCGGGGAGCTGTTTTTT.

The chain joins TRBV28 to TRBJ2-7; 14 positions agree with TRBD2. V gave up 5 bases and J gave up 5 bases; unmatched junction bases: 8. This CDR3 is 16 amino acids long. CDR1 is MDHEN and CDR2 is SYDVKM in the germline V gene. The CDR3 DNA reads TGTGCCAGCAGTACGAGACTAGCGGGAGGGCCCCACGAGCAGTACTTC. Its translation is CASSTRLAGGPHEQYF.

V usage is TRBV6-6 and J usage is TRBJ1-2; D not certain. The CDR3 is 15 residues long. Looked up from germline, CDR1 is MNHNY and CDR2 is SVGAGI (reference sequence). V was trimmed by 6 bases and J by 4 bases, leaving 18 bases between them. As DNA, the CDR3 is TGTGCCAGCAGAGGAAATACAAGGGATGGCTATGGCTACACCTTC. This gives the protein CASRGNTRDGYGYTF.

This chain connects TRBV6-5 to TRBJ1-1; D ambiguous. Per the germline V gene, CDR1 is MNHEY and CDR2 is SVGAGI. V lost 4 bases and J lost 2, with 14 bases in between. The CDR3 extends over 15 amino acids. This chain's CDR3 is CASSSPEGTNTEAFF. The CDR3 DNA reads TGTGCCAGCAGTTCCCCCGAAGGAACCAACACTGAAGCTTTCTTT.

About this clone: The sample has other DNA sequences that encode this CDR3 too. The chain has TRBV9 and TRBJ1-1, with TRBD1 matching 8 bases. Per germline, CDR1 SGDLS and CDR2 YYNGEE. The CDR3 spans 14 residues. Unmatched junction bases numbered 5, after V lost 2 bases and J lost 5 bases. The CDR3 spells CASSVGDRGTEAFF. For the CDR3, the DNA is TGTGCCAGCAGCGTTGGTGACAGGGGAACTGAAGCTTTCTTT. Looking up the rest from reference TRBV9 and TRBJ1-1 gives the full variable domain: DSGVTQTPKHLITATGQRVTLRCSPRSGDLSVYWYQQSLDQGLQFLIQYYNGEERAKGNILERFSAQQFPDLHSELNLSSLELGDSALYFCASSVGDRGTEAFFGQGTRLTVV.

V is TRBV15 and J is TRBJ2-1, with a possible D match to TRBD2 (5 bases). Germline loops: CDR1 LNHNV, CDR2 YYDKDF (reference sequence). Trimming shortened V by 8 bases and J by 5 bases, and 16 bases separated the two germline ends. The CDR3 is 14 amino acids. CDR3 in amino acids: CATGLGGENNEQFF. In DNA form, the CDR3 reads TGTGCCACCGGACTTGGCGGCGAGAACAATGAGCAGTTCTTC.

This clone was observed a handful of times. The V call is TRBV27, the J call TRBJ1-1; D is possibly TRBD1 (5 bases). The CDR3 runs 13 residues. V dropped 2 bases and J dropped 4 bases, with 8 bases sitting between them. CDR1 and CDR2 from the germline V gene are MNHEY and SMNVEV (reference sequence). The CDR3 sequence is CASSLAGTTEAFF. The DNA of the CDR3 is TGTGCCAGCAGTTTAGCAGGGACCACTGAAGCTTTCTTT.

This rearrangement joins TRBV7-3 to TRBJ2-1; a possible D gene is TRBD2 (5 bases). Between the trimmed V and J ends, which lost 0 bases and 4 bases, there was a span of 10 bases. The CDR3 runs 15 residues. Germline V gene data show CDR1 as SGHTA and CDR2 as FQGTGA. The chain's CDR3 is CASSLTASRYNEQFF. The CDR3 DNA sequence: TGTGCCAGCAGCTTAACGGCTAGCCGATACAATGAGCAGTTCTTC.

Concerning this clone itself: A read error may account for a junction end that differs from germline. This CDR3 is also generated by other DNA sequences in the sample. This rearrangement joins TRBV28 to TRBJ2-3; 9 bases agree with TRBD2. The CDR3 is made up of 14 amino acids. Germline V CDR1 and CDR2: MDHEN, SYDVKM. The CDR3 sequence: CASSPGTSRDTQYF. The CDR3 nucleotides read TGTGCCAGCAGTCCGGGGACTAGCAGAGATACGCAGTATTTT.

This chain joins TRBV5-1 and TRBJ2-1; 10 positions agree with TRBD2. The trim removed 1 base at V and 5 bases at J, leaving 6 bases unmatched. CDR3 length equals 16 residues. Germline V lookup: CDR1 SGHRS, CDR2 YFSETQ. CDR3 DNA sequence: TGCGCCAGCAGCTTGACTCTAGCGGGAGCTCACAATGAGCAGTTCTTC. Protein: CASSLTLAGAHNEQFF.

V gene TRBV11-3 combines with J gene TRBJ2-2; D gene unclear. CDR3 size: 13 residues. The V and J ends lost 0 bases and 6 bases respectively, with 5 bases between them. The germline CDR1 and CDR2 sequences are SGHNT and YENEEA. The CDR3 protein is CASSLDSPGELFF. In DNA, the CDR3 is TGTGCCAGCAGCTTAGACTCCCCCGGGGAGCTGTTTTTT.

The V gene is TRBV7-3, the J gene TRBJ2-5; either TRBD1 or TRBD2 may fit D (5 bases each). The V end lost 1 base, the J end lost 2 bases, and 11 bases lay between the germline ends. The CDR3 is 15 residues long. From germline, CDR1 is SGHTA and CDR2 FQGTGA. The CDR3: CASSLMGPLQETQYF. The CDR3 coding sequence is TGTGCCAGCAGCTTAATGGGACCGCTACAAGAGACCCAGTACTTC.

This chain uses TRBV5-4 with TRBJ1-1, with TRBD1 as a possible D gene (5 bases). The CDR3 runs to 15 residues. The germline gives CDR1 SGHNT, CDR2 YYREEE (reference sequence). V was pared by 0 bases and J by 2 bases, with 11 bases between. This CDR3 is CASSLGRTINTEAFF. The CDR3 bases are TGTGCCAGCAGCTTGGGGCGGACAATCAACACTGAAGCTTTCTTT.

The chain combines TRBV11-2 with TRBJ1-2; the D is unclear. V was pared by 3 bases and J by 8 bases, with 19 bases between. From germline, CDR1 is SGHAT and CDR2 FQNNGV. The length of the CDR3 is 15 residues. CDR3 residues: CASSFGRPTSLGYTF. The CDR3 coding sequence is TGTGCCAGCAGCTTCGGTCGACCTACCTCTCTGGGCTACACCTTC.

The gene calls are TRBV7-9 and TRBJ2-7, with TRBD2 matching 7 bases. The CDR3 is made up of 17 amino acids. V was pared by 5 bases and J by 1 base, with 14 bases of the junction left unmatched. Germline V gene data show CDR1 as SEHNR and CDR2 as FQNEAQ (reference sequence). In DNA, the CDR3 is TGTGCCAGCAGCAACCCTGGGGGAGGGGCGGGATCCTACGAGCAGTACTTC. Amino acids: CASSNPGGGAGSYEQYF.

This chain joins TRBV30 and TRBJ2-3, with 8 positions matching TRBD2. The CDR3 runs to 18 residues. The trim removed 3 bases at V and 3 bases at J, leaving 17 bases unmatched. Germline V gene sequence: CDR1 GTSNPN, CDR2 SVGIG (reference sequence). CDR3 in amino acids: CAWSSFLGLAGRTDTQYF. The CDR3 bases are TGTGCCTGGAGCTCCTTCTTGGGTCTAGCGGGTAGGACAGATACGCAGTATTTT.

Worth noting for this clone: The sample contains more than one DNA sequence encoding this CDR3. The J gene is TRBJ2-7, the V gene TRBV9; 7 bases agree with TRBD2. The CDR3 runs to 12 residues. Germline values: CDR1 SGDLS, CDR2 YYNGEE. J gave up 4 bases and V 3 bases, and 1 base lay outside the gene matches. Here the CDR3 reads CASSAGGYEQYF. The DNA of the CDR3 is TGTGCCAGCAGCGCCGGGGGGTACGAGCAGTACTTC.

The rearrangement links TRBV11-2 to TRBJ2-1; TRBD1 aligns across 9 bases. Germline values: CDR1 SGHAT, CDR2 FQNNGV. The V segment lost 0 bases and the J segment 6 bases; nucleotides outside the gene matches: 6. CDR3 length equals 16 residues. CDR3 sequence reads: CASSLEYRGRINEQFF. The CDR3 region has the DNA TGTGCCAGCAGCTTAGAGTACAGGGGGCGTATCAATGAGCAGTTCTTC.

Remarks on this clone: The sample carries other DNA sequences with the same CDR3. V usage is TRBV19 and J usage is TRBJ2-1; no reliable D call. Germline CDR1 reads LNHDA; CDR2 reads SQIVND (reference sequence). V shed 3 bases and J shed 3 bases, with 6 bases lying between them. The length of the CDR3 is 13 residues. The CDR3 DNA follows: TGTGCCAGTAGTATCTCGGGCTACAATGAGCAGTTCTTC. Its translation: CASSISGYNEQFF.

CDR3 in DNA: TGTGCCAGCAGCTCTTCCCGCGAGACCGGCCACTACGAGCAGTACTTC. Residues: CASSSSRETGHYEQYF. This rearrangement joins TRBV7-2 to TRBJ2-7; D not resolved. The CDR3 length is 16 residues. Trimming cost V 4 bases and J 3 bases, with 19 bases left between them. The germline V gene encodes CDR1 SGHTA and CDR2 FQGNSA.

This chain links TRBV27 with TRBJ2-7; D is tentatively TRBD1 or TRBD2 (7 bases each). This CDR3 contains 14 residues. V was shortened by 7 bases and J by 6 bases, with 19 bases between the two germline ends. Germline lookup yields CDR1 MNHEY and CDR2 SMNVEV (reference sequence). CDR3 residues: CASKRQGGPGEQYF. The CDR3 DNA sequence: TGTGCCAGCAAAAGACAGGGAGGGCCGGGCGAGCAGTACTTC.

This clone showed up many times. Other DNA sequences in the same sample also yield this CDR3. The chain is built from TRBV9 and TRBJ1-1, with TRBD1 identical over 7 bases. V gave up 0 bases and J gave up 1 base; unmatched junction bases: 0. Germline V gene data show CDR1 as SGDLS and CDR2 as YYNGEE. The CDR3 extends over 14 amino acids. Here the CDR3 reads CASSVGDRNTEAFF. The CDR3 DNA is TGTGCCAGCAGCGTAGGGGACAGGAACACTGAAGCTTTCTTT.

This clone appeared once. The chain uses TRBV6-5 and TRBJ1-1; the D gene is possibly TRBD1 (6 bases). The CDR3 extends over 16 amino acids. Germline V gene lookup returns CDR1 MNHEY and CDR2 SVGAGI. V was clipped by 2 bases and J by 3 bases, with 16 bases between them. CDR3: CASSYTQGNRDTEAFF. DNA for the CDR3: TGTGCCAGCAGTTACACCCAGGGGAACAGGGACACTGAAGCTTTCTTT.

This chain links TRBV4-2 with TRBJ1-5; D not resolved. V lost 3 bases and J lost 1, with 16 bases in between. Germline values: CDR1 LGHNA, CDR2 YNFKEQ. The CDR3 length is 17 residues. CDR3 loop: CASSHQGPPRSNQPQHF. The CDR3, as DNA: TGTGCCAGCAGCCACCAAGGACCCCCGAGGAGCAATCAGCCCCAGCATTTT.

The rearrangement uses TRBV7-9 and TRBJ1-1; 8 bases fit TRBD1. J lost 4 bases, V lost 5 bases, and 9 bases had no gene match. This CDR3 comprises 15 residues. Germline V gene sequence: CDR1 SEHNR, CDR2 FQNEAQ (reference sequence). CDR3 DNA sequence: TGTGCCAGCAGCCGCCCGACAGGGGCGGTCACTGAAGCTTTCTTT. It codes for CASSRPTGAVTEAFF.